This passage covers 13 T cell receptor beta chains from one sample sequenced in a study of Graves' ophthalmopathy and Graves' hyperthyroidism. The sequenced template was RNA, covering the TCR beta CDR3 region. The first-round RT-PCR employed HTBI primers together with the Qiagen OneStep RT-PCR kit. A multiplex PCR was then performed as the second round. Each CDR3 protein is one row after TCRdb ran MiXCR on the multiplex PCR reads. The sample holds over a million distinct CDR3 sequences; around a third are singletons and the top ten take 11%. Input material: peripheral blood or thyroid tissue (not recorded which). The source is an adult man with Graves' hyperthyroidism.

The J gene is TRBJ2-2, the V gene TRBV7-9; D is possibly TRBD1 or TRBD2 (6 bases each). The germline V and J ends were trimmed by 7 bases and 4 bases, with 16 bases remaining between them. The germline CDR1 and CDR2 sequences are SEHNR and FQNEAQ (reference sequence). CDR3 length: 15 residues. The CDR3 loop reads CASIFGGHSTGELFF. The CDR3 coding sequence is TGTGCCAGCATCTTCGGGGGCCACAGCACCGGGGAGCTGTTTTTT. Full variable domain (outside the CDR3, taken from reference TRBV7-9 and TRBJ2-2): DTGVSQNPRHKITKRGQNVTFRCDPISEHNRLYWYRQTLGQGPEFLTYFQNEAQLEKSRLLSDRFSAERPKGSFSTLEIQRTEQGDSAMYLCASIFGGHSTGELFFGEGSRLTVL.

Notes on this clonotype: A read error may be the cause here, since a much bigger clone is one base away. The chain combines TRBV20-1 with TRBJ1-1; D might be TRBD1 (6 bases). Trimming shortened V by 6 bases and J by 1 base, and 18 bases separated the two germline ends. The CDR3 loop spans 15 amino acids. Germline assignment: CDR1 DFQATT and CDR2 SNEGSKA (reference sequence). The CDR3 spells CSAPGRLTGNTEAFF. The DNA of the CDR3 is TGCAGTGCCCCCGGACGGCTGACAGGGAACACTGAAGCTTTCTTT.

CDR3 in amino acids: CASSPGSANYGYTF. As DNA, the CDR3 is TGTGCCAGCAGCCCCGGCTCAGCTAACTATGGCTACACCTTC. The rearrangement links TRBV3-1 to TRBJ1-2; D call uncertain. Germline V gene sequence: CDR1 LGHDT, CDR2 YNNKEL (reference sequence). V was clipped by 4 bases and J by 0 bases, with 9 bases between them. The CDR3 loop spans 14 amino acids. Full variable domain (remainder filled in from reference TRBV3-1 and TRBJ1-2): DTAVSQTPKYLVTQMGNDKSIKCEQNLGHDTMYWYKQDSKKFLKIMFSYNNKELIINETVPNRFSPKSPDKAHLNLHINSLELGDSAVYFCASSPGSANYGYTFGSGTRLTVV.

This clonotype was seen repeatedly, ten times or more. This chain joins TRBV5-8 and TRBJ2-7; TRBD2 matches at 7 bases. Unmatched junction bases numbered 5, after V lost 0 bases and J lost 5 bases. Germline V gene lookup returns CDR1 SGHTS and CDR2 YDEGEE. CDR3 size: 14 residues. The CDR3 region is CASSLGWGGDEQYF. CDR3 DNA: TGTGCCAGCAGCTTGGGTTGGGGGGGAGACGAGCAGTACTTC.

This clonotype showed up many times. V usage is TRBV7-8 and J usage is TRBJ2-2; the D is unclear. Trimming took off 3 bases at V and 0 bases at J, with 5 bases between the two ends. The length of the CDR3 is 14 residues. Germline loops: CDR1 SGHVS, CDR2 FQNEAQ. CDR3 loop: CASSFGPNTGELFF. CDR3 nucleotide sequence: TGTGCCAGCAGCTTTGGACCGAACACCGGGGAGCTGTTTTTT. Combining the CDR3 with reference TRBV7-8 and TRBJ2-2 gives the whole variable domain GAGVSQSPRYKVAKRGQDVALRCDPISGHVSLFWYQQALGQGPEFLTYFQNEAQLDKSGLPSDRFFAERPEGSVSTLKIQRTQQEDSAVYLCASSFGPNTGELFFGEGSRLTVL.

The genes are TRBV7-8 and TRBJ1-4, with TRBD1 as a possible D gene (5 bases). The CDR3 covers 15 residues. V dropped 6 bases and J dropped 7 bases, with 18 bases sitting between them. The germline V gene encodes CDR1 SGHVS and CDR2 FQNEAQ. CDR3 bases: TGTGCCAGCAGGTCTGGGGGAAGGTCGGGTGAAAAACTGTTTTTT. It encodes CASRSGGRSGEKLFF.

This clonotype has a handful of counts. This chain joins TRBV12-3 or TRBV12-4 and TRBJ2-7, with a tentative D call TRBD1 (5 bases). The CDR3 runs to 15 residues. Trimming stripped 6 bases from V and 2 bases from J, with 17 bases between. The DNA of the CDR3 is TGTGCCAGCAGCCACTCCGGCGACAGTCCCTACGAGCAGTACTTC. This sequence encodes CASSHSGDSPYEQYF.

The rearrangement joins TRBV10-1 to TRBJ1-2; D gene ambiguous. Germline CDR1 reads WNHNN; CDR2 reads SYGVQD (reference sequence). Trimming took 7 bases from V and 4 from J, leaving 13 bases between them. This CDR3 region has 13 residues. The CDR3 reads CASMFPKIYGYTF. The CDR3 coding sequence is TGCGCCAGCATGTTTCCCAAAATCTATGGCTACACCTTC.

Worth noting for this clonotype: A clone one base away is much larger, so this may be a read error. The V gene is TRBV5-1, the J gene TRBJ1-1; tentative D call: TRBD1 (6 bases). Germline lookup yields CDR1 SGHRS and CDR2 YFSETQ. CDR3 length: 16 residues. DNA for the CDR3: TGCGCCAGCAGTTCCAAAGGACAGCACATGAACACTGAAGCTCTCTTT. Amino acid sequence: CASSSKGQHMNTEALF.

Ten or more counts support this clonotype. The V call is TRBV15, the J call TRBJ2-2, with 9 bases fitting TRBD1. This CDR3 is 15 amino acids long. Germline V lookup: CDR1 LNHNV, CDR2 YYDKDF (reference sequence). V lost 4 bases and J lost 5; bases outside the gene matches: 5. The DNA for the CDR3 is TGTGCCACCAGCAAAGGACAGGGGTGGACCGGGGAGCTGTTTTTT. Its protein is CATSKGQGWTGELFF.

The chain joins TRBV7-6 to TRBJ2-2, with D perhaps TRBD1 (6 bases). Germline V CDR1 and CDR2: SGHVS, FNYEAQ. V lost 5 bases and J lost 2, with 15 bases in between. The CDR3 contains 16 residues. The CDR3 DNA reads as TGTGCCAGCAGCCCGGCGACAGGAGCCAACACCGGGGAGCTGTTTTTT. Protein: CASSPATGANTGELFF.

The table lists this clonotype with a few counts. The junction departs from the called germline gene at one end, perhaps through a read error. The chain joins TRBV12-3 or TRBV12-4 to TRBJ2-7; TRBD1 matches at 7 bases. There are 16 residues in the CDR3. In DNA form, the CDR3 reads TGTGCCAGCAGTAAAACGACAGGGCCCTACTCCTACGGGCAGTACTTC. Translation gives CASSKTTGPYSYGQYF.

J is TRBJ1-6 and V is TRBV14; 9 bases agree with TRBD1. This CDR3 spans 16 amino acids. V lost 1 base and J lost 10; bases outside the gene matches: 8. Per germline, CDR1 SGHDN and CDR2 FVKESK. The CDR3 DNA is TGTGCCAGCAGCCAAGGCGCCGGGACAGGGACCTCACCCCTCCACTTT. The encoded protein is CASSQGAGTGTSPLHF.